What follows is one T cell receptor (beta chain) and its context. Its antigen remains unknown. The data originate from a study of regulatory T cells in long-lasting Graves disease. Study-wide findings and caveats: Under persistent disease, TRBV28, TRBJ1-2 and TRBJ2-5 were used preferentially.

Regarding time point: newly diagnosed GD, antithyroid drugs for less than 3 months. PBMC-derived RNA was used for the TCR library. A volume of roughly 9.1 milliliters of peripheral blood was collected in EDTA tubes. Arm-PCR with iRepertoire HTBI primers amplified the CDR3 regions for these TCR beta libraries. TCRdb called the multiplex PCR reads again in MiXCR, with one record for every CDR3 protein. The sample contains roughly 560,000 distinct CDR3 sequences, approximately 16% of which appear only once. The CDR3 runs 14 residues. J gave up 7 bases and V 5 bases, and 14 bases lay outside the gene matches. In germline, CDR1 is DFQATT, CDR2 SNEGSKA (reference sequence). Separately, the same data were catalogued under a study of T cells in Graves' hyperthyroidism and ophthalmopathy. That source notes: The study enrolled patients aged 18 to 65 with newly diagnosed hyperthyroidism of under 2 months' duration. Patients were excluded because of uncontrolled infection, other autoimmune disease, pregnancy or lactation.

The clonotype was recovered from a woman aged 35-60 years with Graves disease. J is TRBJ2-7 and V is TRBV20-1; 7 bases agree with TRBD1. The specimen was peripheral blood mononuclear cells (PBMCs), collected at new diagnosis, from a patient treated with antithyroid drugs. For the CDR3, the DNA is TGCAGTGCTGCAGACCCCAACAGGGGCGGGGAGCAGTACTTC. This gives the protein CSAADPNRGGEQYF.